Listed below are T cell receptor beta chains from one sample, sequenced in a study of T cells in localized non-small cell lung cancer. The protocol was immunoSEQ multiplex PCR, while the TCRdb copy is restricted to in-frame clones and leaves out a portion. The table shows about 5,100 clones, with around 43% occurring only once. The source material was lung tumor tissue, sampled before any cancer treatment. These receptors all come from a man aged 40 to 75 with stage I lung adenocarcinoma. The CDR3 runs from the conserved cysteine through the conserved F or W. D genes are given only for firm matches. Expanded clones are given a class, and other clones once, few, many or no size at all.

CDR3nt,CDR3aa,v_gene,j_gene,len,d_gene,abundance
TGTGCCAGCAGCTTAGAGGGGGCGACGGGGCCCCAGCATTTT,CASSLEGATGPQHF,TRBV7-5,TRBJ1-5,14,.,few
TGTGCCAGCAGCCGAAGTTCGGGACAGGGATATTCACCCCTCCACTTT,CASSRSSGQGYSPLHF,TRBV11-3,TRBJ1-6,16,TRBD1,.
TGTGCCAGCAGCCAAGTTTTGGACAGTCCCTACGAGCAGTACTTC,CASSQVLDSPYEQYF,TRBV14,TRBJ2-7,15,.,few
TGTGCCAGCTCAGGTACAGGGACTGGAAACACCATATATTTT,CASSGTGTGNTIYF,TRBV18,TRBJ1-3,14,.,large
TGTGCCACCCAACCCTCCTTGAGCGGTAATGAAAAACTGTTTTTT,CATQPSLSGNEKLFF,TRBV28,TRBJ1-4,15,.,.
TGTGCCAGCAGTTTATCTCCGAAAAACATTCAGTACTTC,CASSLSPKNIQYF,TRBV28,TRBJ2-4,13,.,few
TGTGCCAGCTCACCAATTGAGGGGGGTTCACCCCTCCACTTT,CASSPIEGGSPLHF,TRBV18,TRBJ1-6,14,.,.
TGTGCCAGCAGTTCACTGAGCTCAGGTGGAAACACCATATATTTT,CASSSLSSGGNTIYF,TRBV6-8,TRBJ1-3,15,.,.
TGTGCCATCAGTGAGGCCGGGGGTCATACTGAAGCTTTCTTT,CAISEAGGHTEAFF,TRBV10-3,TRBJ1-1,14,.,few
TGTGCCAGCAGCTTAACCACAGGGGGAGAGACCCAGTACTTC,CASSLTTGGETQYF,TRBV11-3,TRBJ2-5,14,TRBD1,.
TGCGCCAGCAGCTCAGCGGGAGAAGGCACAGATACGCAGTATTTT,CASSSAGEGTDTQYF,TRBV5-1,TRBJ2-3,15,TRBD2,once
TGCGCCAGCAGCTTGGTACTAGCGGGATACCAAGAGACCCAGTACTTC,CASSLVLAGYQETQYF,TRBV5-1,TRBJ2-5,16,TRBD2,few
TGTGCCATCATGGGGACGATCAACACCGGGGAGCTGTTTTTT,CAIMGTINTGELFF,TRBV6-8,TRBJ2-2,14,.,few
TGTGCCAGTAGCGCAGGGAGGATGAATGAGCAGTTCTTC,CASSAGRMNEQFF,TRBV19,TRBJ2-1,13,.,large
TGCGCCAGCAGCCTCGGGAACATCACCGGGGAGCTGTTTTTT,CASSLGNITGELFF,TRBV5-1,TRBJ2-2,14,.,.
TGTGCCAGCGCCCGGGACCCTTCATGGCAGCCCCAGCATTTT,CASARDPSWQPQHF,TRBV14,TRBJ1-5,14,.,.
TGTGCCAGCTCACCACTACCCGGGAATGAAAAACTGTTTTTT,CASSPLPGNEKLFF,TRBV18,TRBJ1-4,14,.,.
TGTGCTAGTGGTTTGGTACGGGGGTACGGGAGCTCCTACAATGAGCAGTTCTTC,CASGLVRGYGSSYNEQFF,TRBV12-5,TRBJ2-1,18,.,.
TGTGCCAGCAGCATGGGACAGGCACCTTACAATGAGCAGTTCTTC,CASSMGQAPYNEQFF,TRBV11-3,TRBJ2-1,15,TRBD1,.
TGTGCCAGCAGTGTAGACGGTAACTATGGCTACACCTTC,CASSVDGNYGYTF,TRBV9,TRBJ1-2,13,.,medium-sized
TGTGCCAGCTCACCAAGAGACACAGATACGCAGTATTTT,CASSPRDTDTQYF,TRBV18,TRBJ2-3,13,.,.
TGTGCCAGCAGTGAAGCGCTTCGGGGAGCGGGAGGGACCTACGAGCAGTACTTC,CASSEALRGAGGTYEQYF,TRBV6-1,TRBJ2-7,18,TRBD2,.
TGTGCCAGCGTCACCAGTTTGGGACCGGCCAAAAACATTCAGTACTTC,CASVTSLGPAKNIQYF,TRBV18,TRBJ2-4,16,.,.
TGTGCCAGCTCACCCGGGGGATCGAGCTACACCTTC,CASSPGGSSYTF,TRBV18,TRBJ1-2,12,.,.
TGTGCCAGCGCCGGAGGGGAGGCAGATACGCAGTATTTT,CASAGGEADTQYF,TRBV9,TRBJ2-3,13,.,.
TGTGCCAGCTCACCCGGACAGAGCTCCTACAATGAGCAGTTCTTC,CASSPGQSSYNEQFF,TRBV18,TRBJ2-1,15,.,few
TGTGCCTGGAGTGCCGACAGGGGTGGATTCTATTTT,CAWSADRGGFYF,TRBV30,TRBJ1-3,12,TRBD1,.
TGTGCCAGCAGCTTAATGGACTCTCTCTACGAGCAGTACTTC,CASSLMDSLYEQYF,TRBV11-3,TRBJ2-7,14,.,.
TGTGCCAGCAGCGGGACTAGCGGGGGCTACAGCACAGATACGCAGTATTTT,CASSGTSGGYSTDTQYF,TRBV11-3,TRBJ2-3,17,TRBD2,medium-sized
TGTGCCTGGGTTGTAGGACAGGGTGCTTTCTTT,CAWVVGQGAFF,TRBV30,TRBJ1-1,11,TRBD1,.
TGTGCCTGGAGTGACAGGCTGGCCTATGGCTACACCTTC,CAWSDRLAYGYTF,TRBV30,TRBJ1-2,13,.,once
TGCGCCAGCAGTCAGGCGGGCCCCGCTCCCCCAGATACGCAGTATTTT,CASSQAGPAPPDTQYF,TRBV5-1,TRBJ2-3,16,.,.
TGCAGCGTTGAATTCTTCGCAGGGGCGACCTACAATGAGCAGTTCTTC,CSVEFFAGATYNEQFF,TRBV29-1,TRBJ2-1,16,.,.
TGTGCCAGCAGACTGGGGGGTTACTACAATGAGCAGTTCTTC,CASRLGGYYNEQFF,TRBV28,TRBJ2-1,14,.,few
TGTGCCAGCAGCGTGGAGTGGGGGGGAGGGACCCACACAGATACGCAGTATTTT,CASSVEWGGGTHTDTQYF,TRBV2,TRBJ2-3,18,TRBD2,few
TGCGCCAGCAGCCAAGATACAGGAAGGGCTGAAGCTTTCTTT,CASSQDTGRAEAFF,TRBV4-1,TRBJ1-1,14,.,few
TGTGCCAGCAGCTTAGATCCAGGTAACAATGAGCAGTTCTTC,CASSLDPGNNEQFF,TRBV11-3,TRBJ2-1,14,.,.
TGTGCCAGCTCACCAGAGAGTTACAATGAGCAGTTCTTC,CASSPESYNEQFF,TRBV18,TRBJ2-1,13,.,.
TGTGCCAGCAGCCAAGTCCCTCAAAGGAACACTGAAGCTTTCTTT,CASSQVPQRNTEAFF,TRBV14,TRBJ1-1,15,.,.
TGTGCCAGCTCACCCAAATATAGCGGGGGGGCAGATACGCAGTATTTT,CASSPKYSGGADTQYF,TRBV18,TRBJ2-3,16,TRBD2,.
TGTGCCAGCTCACCCCAGAACCGCTTTCCCTATGGCTACACCTTC,CASSPQNRFPYGYTF,TRBV18,TRBJ1-2,15,.,.
TGTGCCAGCAGCTGGGACCGTCGAAATGAAAAACTGTTTTTT,CASSWDRRNEKLFF,TRBV4-2,TRBJ1-4,14,.,.
TGTGCCAGCCTGTGGGGGACAAGTACAGATACGCAGTATTTT,CASLWGTSTDTQYF,TRBV6-8,TRBJ2-3,14,.,.
TGTGCCAGCAGTGAAGCTCAGGGGGCTAGATCACCCCTCCACTTT,CASSEAQGARSPLHF,TRBV9,TRBJ1-6,15,TRBD1,few
TGTGCCTGGAGTCACGGACAGGAGGCTAATGAAAAACTGTTTTTT,CAWSHGQEANEKLFF,TRBV30,TRBJ1-4,15,TRBD1,.
TGTGCCAGCAGGTCTGGGCGTCAACGTGGCTACACCTTC,CASRSGRQRGYTF,TRBV6-8,TRBJ1-2,13,.,few
TGTGCCAGCAGCCCATTGGGACAGCTCAACGAGCAGTACTTC,CASSPLGQLNEQYF,TRBV7-5,TRBJ2-7,14,.,few
TGTGCCAGCAGCTTCGTTTCCGGGGACAGGGTTCGAGGGGGCTACGAGCAGTACTTC,CASSFVSGDRVRGGYEQYF,TRBV11-3,TRBJ2-7,19,TRBD1,.